Below, 5 T cell receptor beta chains from the same sample are listed, as sequenced in a study of CD8+ T cells in alopecia areata. It was cDNA, reverse transcribed from extracted RNA, that served as the sequencing template. Clones were sequenced by immunoSEQ multiplex PCR, and TCRdb holds only the in-frame ones, with some missing. The data contain some 120,000 clones, around 50% of them singletons. Sequencing used NKG2D-low CD8+ T cells sorted from blood. Source of these receptors: a human donor with alopecia areata.

This chain connects TRBV11-2 to TRBJ2-2; no clear D. CDR3 size: 14 residues. Germline V gives CDR1 SGHAT, CDR2 FQNNGV. Trimming cost V 5 bases and J 2 bases, with 9 bases left between them. The CDR3 spells CASSRRGNTGELFF. The CDR3 nucleotides read TGTGCCAGCAGCCGTAGAGGAAACACCGGGGAGCTGTTTTTT.

This chain connects TRBV29-1 to TRBJ1-2, with D maybe TRBD1 (5 bases). The CDR3 sequence is 14 residues long. The germline CDR1 and CDR2 sequences are SQVTM and ANQGSEA. Deletions cut 4 bases from V and 3 bases from J, with 15 bases between. CDR3 residues: CSVATRREHYGYTF. CDR3 nucleotide sequence: TGCAGCGTTGCCACGCGCAGGGAGCACTATGGCTACACCTTC.

There are a few counts of this clone. The chain couples TRBV28 to TRBJ2-7; 11 nucleotides line up with TRBD2. The V gene's germline CDR1 is MDHEN and CDR2 SYDVKM. Trimming removed 5 bases from V and 5 bases from J; junction bases left unmatched: 14. CDR3 size: 17 residues. The CDR3 nucleotides are TGTGCCAGCAGTCCAGCCGGTAGCGGGAGGGCCGTTCACGAGCAGTACTTC. Residues: CASSPAGSGRAVHEQYF.

V and J are TRBV25-1 and TRBJ2-7; 10 positions match TRBD1. The ends lost 6 bases at V and 4 bases at J; junction bases unmatched: 6. The germline V gene has CDR1 MGHDK and CDR2 SYGVNS. The CDR3 totals 14 residues. CDR3 nucleotides: TGTGCCAGCAGGCCGGGACAGGGGATGTACGAGCAGTACTTC. It is translated as CASRPGQGMYEQYF.

There are a few counts of this clone. J is TRBJ2-3 and V is TRBV28; 7 bases fit TRBD1. V shed 10 bases and J 2 bases; nucleotides not matched to a gene: 9. CDR1 and CDR2 from the germline V gene are MDHEN and SYDVKM. This CDR3 spans 14 amino acids. The CDR3 spells CAIETGTATDTQYF. In DNA, the CDR3 is TGTGCCATCGAAACAGGGACAGCCACAGATACGCAGTATTTT. Full variable domain (remainder filled in from reference TRBV28 and TRBJ2-3): DVKVTQSSRYLVKRTGEKVFLECVQDMDHENMFWYRQDPGLGLRLIYFSYDVKMKEKGDIPEGYSVSREKKERFSLILESASTNQTSMYLCAIETGTATDTQYFGPGTRLTVL.